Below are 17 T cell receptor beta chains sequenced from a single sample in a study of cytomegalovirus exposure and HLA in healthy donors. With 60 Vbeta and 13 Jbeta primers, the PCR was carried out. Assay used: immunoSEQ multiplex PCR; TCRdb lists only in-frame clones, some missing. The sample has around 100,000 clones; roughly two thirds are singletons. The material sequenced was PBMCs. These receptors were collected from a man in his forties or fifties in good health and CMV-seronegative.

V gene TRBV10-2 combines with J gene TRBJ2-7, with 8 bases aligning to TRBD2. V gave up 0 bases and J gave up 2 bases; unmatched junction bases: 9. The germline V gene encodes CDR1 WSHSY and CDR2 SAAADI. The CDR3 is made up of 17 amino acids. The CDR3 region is CASSESMYSGVAYEQYF. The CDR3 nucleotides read TGCGCCAGCAGTGAGTCCATGTATAGCGGGGTTGCCTACGAGCAGTACTTC.

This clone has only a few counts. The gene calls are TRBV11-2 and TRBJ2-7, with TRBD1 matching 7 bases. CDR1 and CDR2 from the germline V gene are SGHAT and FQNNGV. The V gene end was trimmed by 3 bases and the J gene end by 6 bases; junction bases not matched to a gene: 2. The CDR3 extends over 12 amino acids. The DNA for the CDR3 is TGTGCCAGCAGCTTTGACAGGGTCGAGCAGTACTTC. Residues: CASSFDRVEQYF.

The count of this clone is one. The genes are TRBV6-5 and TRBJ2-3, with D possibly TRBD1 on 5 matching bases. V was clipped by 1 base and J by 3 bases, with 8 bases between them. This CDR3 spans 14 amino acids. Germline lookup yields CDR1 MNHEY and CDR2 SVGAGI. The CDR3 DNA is TGTGCCAGCAGTTACTGGTCAGGGACAGATACGCAGTATTTT. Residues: CASSYWSGTDTQYF.

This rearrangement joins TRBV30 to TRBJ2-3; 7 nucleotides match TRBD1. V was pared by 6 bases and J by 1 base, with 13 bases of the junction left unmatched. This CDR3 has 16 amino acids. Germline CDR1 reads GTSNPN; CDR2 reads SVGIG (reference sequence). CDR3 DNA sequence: TGTGCCTGTCCCGACCCGGTTCAGGGGGGCACAGATACGCAGTATTTT. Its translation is CACPDPVQGGTDTQYF.

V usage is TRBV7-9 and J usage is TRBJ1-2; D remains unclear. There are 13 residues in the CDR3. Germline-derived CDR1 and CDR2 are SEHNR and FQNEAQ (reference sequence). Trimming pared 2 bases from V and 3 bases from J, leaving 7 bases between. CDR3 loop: CASSLITDYGYTF. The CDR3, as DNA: TGTGCCAGCAGCTTAATTACGGACTATGGCTACACCTTC.

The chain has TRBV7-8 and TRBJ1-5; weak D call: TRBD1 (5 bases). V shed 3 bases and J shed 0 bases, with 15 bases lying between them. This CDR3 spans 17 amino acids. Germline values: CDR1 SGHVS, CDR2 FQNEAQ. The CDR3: CASSLPTDTYSNQPQHF. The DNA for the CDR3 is TGTGCCAGCAGCTTGCCAACGGACACTTATAGCAATCAGCCCCAGCATTTT. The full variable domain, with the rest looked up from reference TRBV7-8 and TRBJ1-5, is GAGVSQSPRYKVAKRGQDVALRCDPISGHVSLFWYQQALGQGPEFLTYFQNEAQLDKSGLPSDRFFAERPEGSVSTLKIQRTQQEDSAVYLCASSLPTDTYSNQPQHFGDGTRLSIL.

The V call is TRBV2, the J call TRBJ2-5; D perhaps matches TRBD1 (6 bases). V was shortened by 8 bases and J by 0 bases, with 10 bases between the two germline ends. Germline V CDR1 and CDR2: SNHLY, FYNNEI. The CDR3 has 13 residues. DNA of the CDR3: TGTGCCAGCGCAGGGGAGTACCAAGAGACCCAGTACTTC. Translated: CASAGEYQETQYF. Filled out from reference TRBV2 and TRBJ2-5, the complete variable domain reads EPEVTQTPSHQVTQMGQEVILRCVPISNHLYFYWYRQILGQKVEFLVSFYNNEISEKSEIFDDQFSVERPDGSNFTLKIRSTKLEDSAMYFCASAGEYQETQYFGPGTRLLVL.

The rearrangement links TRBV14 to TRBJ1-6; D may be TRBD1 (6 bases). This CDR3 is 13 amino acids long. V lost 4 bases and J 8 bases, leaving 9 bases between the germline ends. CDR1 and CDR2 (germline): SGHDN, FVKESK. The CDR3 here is CASSLQGYSPLHF. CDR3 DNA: TGTGCCAGCAGCCTCCAGGGGTATTCACCCCTCCACTTT.

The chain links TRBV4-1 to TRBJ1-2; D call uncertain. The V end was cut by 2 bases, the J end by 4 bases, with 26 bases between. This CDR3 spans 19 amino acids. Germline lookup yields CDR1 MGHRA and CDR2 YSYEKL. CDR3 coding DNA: TGCGCCAGCAGCCAACTCATCGGTTCGACGACACGACCGTCCTATGGCTACACCTTC. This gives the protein CASSQLIGSTTRPSYGYTF.

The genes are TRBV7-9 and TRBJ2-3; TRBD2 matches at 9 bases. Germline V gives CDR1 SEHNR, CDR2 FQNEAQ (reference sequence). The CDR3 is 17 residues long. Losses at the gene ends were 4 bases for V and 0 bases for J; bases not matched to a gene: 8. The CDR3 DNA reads TGTGCCAGCAGCTCCGGGACTAGCCCCTCCAGCACAGATACGCAGTATTTT. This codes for CASSSGTSPSSTDTQYF.

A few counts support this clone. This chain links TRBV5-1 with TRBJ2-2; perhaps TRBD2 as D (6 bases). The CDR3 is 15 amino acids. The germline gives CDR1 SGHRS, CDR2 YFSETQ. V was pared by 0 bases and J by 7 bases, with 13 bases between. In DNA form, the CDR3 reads TGCGCCAGCAGCTTGGCCTCGCGGGGTATCGGGGAGCTGTTTTTT. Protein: CASSLASRGIGELFF.

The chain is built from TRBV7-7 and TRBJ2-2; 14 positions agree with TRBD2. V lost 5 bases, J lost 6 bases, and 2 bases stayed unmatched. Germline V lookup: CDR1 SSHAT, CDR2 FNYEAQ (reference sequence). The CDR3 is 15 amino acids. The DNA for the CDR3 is TGTGCCAGCAGCCTGGGACTAGCGGGGGCCGGGGAGCTGTTTTTT. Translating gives CASSLGLAGAGELFF.

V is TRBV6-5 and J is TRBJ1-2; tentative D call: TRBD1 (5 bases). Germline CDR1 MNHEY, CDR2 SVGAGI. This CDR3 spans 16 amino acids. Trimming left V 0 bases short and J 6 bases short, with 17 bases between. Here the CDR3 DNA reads TGTGCCAGCAGTTACTCAGGATGGGGGACTGGGGATGGCTACACCTTC. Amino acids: CASSYSGWGTGDGYTF.

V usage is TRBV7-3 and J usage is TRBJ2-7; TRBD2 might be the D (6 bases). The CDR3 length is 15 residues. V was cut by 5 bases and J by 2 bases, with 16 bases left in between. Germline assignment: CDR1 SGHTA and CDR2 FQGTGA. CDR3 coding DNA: TGTGCCAGCAGCCCAAGGGGCGGGACTCCCTACGAGCAGTACTTC. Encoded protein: CASSPRGGTPYEQYF.

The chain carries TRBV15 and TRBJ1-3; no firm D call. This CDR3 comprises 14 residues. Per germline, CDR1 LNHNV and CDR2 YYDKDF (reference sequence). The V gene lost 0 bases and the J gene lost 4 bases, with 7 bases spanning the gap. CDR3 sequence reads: CATSRDKPGNTIYF. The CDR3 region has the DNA TGTGCCACCAGCAGAGATAAGCCAGGAAACACCATATATTTT.

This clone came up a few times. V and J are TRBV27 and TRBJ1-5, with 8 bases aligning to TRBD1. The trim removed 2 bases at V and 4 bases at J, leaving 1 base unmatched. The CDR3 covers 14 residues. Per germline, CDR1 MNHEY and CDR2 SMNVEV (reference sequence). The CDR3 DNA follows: TGTGCCAGCAGTTTAAGACAGGGGAATCAGCCCCAGCATTTT. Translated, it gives CASSLRQGNQPQHF.

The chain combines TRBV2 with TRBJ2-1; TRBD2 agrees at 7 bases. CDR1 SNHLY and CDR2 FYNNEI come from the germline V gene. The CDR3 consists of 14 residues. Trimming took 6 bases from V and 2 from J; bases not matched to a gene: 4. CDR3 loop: CASSRAGAYNEQFF. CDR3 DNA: TGTGCCAGCAGCCGCGCGGGGGCCTACAATGAGCAGTTCTTC.